Each of the 18 T cell receptor beta chains below was sequenced from the same sample in a study of T cells in Graves' hyperthyroidism and ophthalmopathy. There were TCR beta CDR3 regions amplified from RNA transcripts. In the first-round RT-PCR of the TCR CDR3, the HTBI primer set was used. TCRdb reanalysed the multiplex PCR reads using MiXCR and keeps one entry per CDR3 protein. The sample shows about 600,000 distinct CDR3 sequences, more than 15% of them seen only once. The material sequenced was blood. The source of these receptors is a woman between 40 and 50 years old with Graves' ophthalmopathy.

This clonotype was observed a few times. The chain links TRBV6-2 or TRBV6-3 to TRBJ1-3; no definite D call. The CDR3 has 14 amino acids. V was pared by 5 bases and J by 0 bases, with 8 bases between. CDR1 and CDR2 (germline): MNHEY, SVGEGT. CDR3 in DNA: TGTGCCAGCAGTGACCGTTACTCTGGAAACACCATATATTTT. Its translation: CASSDRYSGNTIYF.

This clonotype was found many times. This rearrangement joins TRBV20-1 to TRBJ2-7, with D unclear. The V gene lost 5 bases and the J gene lost 0 bases, with 11 bases spanning the gap. The CDR3 length is 13 residues. CDR1 is DFQATT, CDR2 SNEGSKA, per germline (reference sequence). CDR3 protein: CSAGPPTSYEQYF. The CDR3 nucleotides are TGCAGTGCTGGACCACCCACCTCCTACGAGCAGTACTTC.

This clonotype was picked up a small number of times. This rearrangement joins TRBV4-2 to TRBJ1-6; D remains unclear. The CDR3 spans 16 residues. Trimming left V 1 base short and J 4 bases short, with 11 bases between. The V gene's germline CDR1 is LGHNA and CDR2 YNFKEQ. In DNA, the CDR3 is TGTGCCAGCAGCCAAGTTACAGCTATGTATAATTCACCCCTCCACTTT. This gives the protein CASSQVTAMYNSPLHF.

Ten or more counts support this clonotype. The chain is built from TRBV5-1 and TRBJ2-5, with D possibly called TRBD1 or TRBD2 (5 bases each). Germline V lookup: CDR1 SGHRS, CDR2 YFSETQ. V lost 3 bases and J lost 4, with 13 bases in between. CDR3 length: 14 residues. The CDR3 DNA follows: TGCGCCAGCAGCTCGCCGGGGCCAGGAGAGACCCAGTACTTC. Its translation is CASSSPGPGETQYF.

This clonotype was picked up a small number of times. The V gene is TRBV27, the J gene TRBJ2-7; TRBD1 matches 9 bases. There are 15 residues in the CDR3. After removal of 4 bases from V and 4 bases from J, the junction contained 8 bases not matched to a gene. Per the germline V gene, CDR1 is MNHEY and CDR2 is SMNVEV (reference sequence). The CDR3 spells CASSWVYRGRYEQYF. For the CDR3, the DNA is TGTGCCAGCAGTTGGGTCTACAGGGGGCGATACGAGCAGTACTTC.

The table lists this clonotype with many counts. This chain connects TRBV30 to TRBJ2-1, with 10 bases aligning to TRBD1. Trimming at V came to 4 bases and at J to 3 bases, leaving 6 bases not matched to a gene. The CDR3 is 15 amino acids. Looked up from germline, CDR1 is GTSNPN and CDR2 is SVGIG (reference sequence). The CDR3 here is CAWKDRGLLYNEQFF. CDR3 bases: TGTGCCTGGAAAGACAGGGGGCTTCTCTACAATGAGCAGTTCTTC.

This clonotype was observed at least ten times. The chain couples TRBV20-1 to TRBJ1-2; D is unclear. Germline assignment: CDR1 DFQATT and CDR2 SNEGSKA (reference sequence). V lost 1 base and J lost 4, with 7 bases in between. The CDR3 is 12 amino acids. The CDR3 DNA is TGCAGTGCTAGAGTTCGATCCTATGGCTACACCTTC. It specifies CSARVRSYGYTF.

This clonotype was seen only a few times. This chain links TRBV11-2 with TRBJ2-1; D gene uncertain. The V and J ends lost 5 bases and 5 bases respectively, with 10 bases between them. Germline-derived CDR1 and CDR2 are SGHAT and FQNNGV. The CDR3 totals 13 residues. Here the CDR3 reads CASSTGSNNEQFF. In nucleotides, the CDR3 is TGTGCCAGCAGCACCGGTTCAAACAATGAGCAGTTCTTC.

This sequence joins TRBV5-1 and TRBJ2-2; 11 nucleotides agree with TRBD1. Germline lookup yields CDR1 SGHRS and CDR2 YFSETQ. V lost 0 bases and J lost 10; bases outside the gene matches: 8. CDR3 length: 16 amino acids. The CDR3 DNA reads as TGCGCCAGCAGCTTGGCCGGGACAGGGGGACCCGAGGAGCTGTTTTTT. Its protein is CASSLAGTGGPEELFF.

This clonotype was seen repeatedly, ten times or more. The chain recombines TRBV2 with TRBJ2-3, with 11 bases fitting TRBD2. Trimming took 7 bases from V and 1 from J; bases not matched to a gene: 1. Germline CDR1 and CDR2: SNHLY and FYNNEI. The CDR3 extends over 14 amino acids. The CDR3, as DNA: TGTGCCAGCAAGACTAGCGGGGGCACAGATACGCAGTATTTT. This gives the protein CASKTSGGTDTQYF.

This clonotype was recorded a few times. Here the CDR3 reads CASTYQQGGYYGYTF. The CDR3, as DNA: TGTGCCAGTACTTACCAACAGGGGGGGTACTATGGCTACACCTTC. The rearrangement links TRBV12-3 or TRBV12-4 to TRBJ1-2; 8 nucleotides agree with TRBD1. CDR3 size: 15 residues. Trimming at V came to 9 bases and at J to 3 bases, leaving 12 bases not matched to a gene.

This clonotype was observed many times. The rearrangement joins TRBV5-1 to TRBJ2-2; D may match TRBD1 or TRBD2 (6 bases each). Germline V lookup: CDR1 SGHRS, CDR2 YFSETQ. The ends were cut back, 2 bases at V and 3 bases at J, with 11 bases in the middle. The CDR3 sequence is 15 residues long. The DNA of the CDR3 is TGCGCCAGCAGCTTATCGGGGGCATACACCGGGGAGCTGTTTTTT. Translating gives CASSLSGAYTGELFF. The whole variable domain, remainder taken from reference TRBV5-1 and TRBJ2-2, is KAGVTQTPRYLIKTRGQQVTLSCSPISGHRSVSWYQQTPGQGLQFLFEYFSETQRNKGNFPGRFSGRQFSNSRSEMNVSTLELGDSALYLCASSLSGAYTGELFFGEGSRLTVL.

This chain uses TRBV12-3 or TRBV12-4 with TRBJ1-1, with TRBD1 identical over 9 bases. The CDR3 is 15 residues long. Trimming took 6 bases from V and 1 from J; bases not matched to a gene: 6. CDR3 sequence (DNA): TGTGCCAGCAGCCCGACAGGGGGTTGGAACACTGAAGCTTTCTTT. Its protein is CASSPTGGWNTEAFF.

The chain recombines TRBV9 with TRBJ1-2; D is possibly TRBD1 (5 bases). The CDR3 is 16 residues long. V was cut by 0 bases and J by 7 bases, with 19 bases left in between. Germline V gene lookup returns CDR1 SGDLS and CDR2 YYNGEE. CDR3 sequence reads: CASSVDAGSPRSGYTF. CDR3 coding DNA: TGTGCCAGCAGCGTAGACGCAGGGTCCCCGAGGAGTGGCTACACCTTC.

This clonotype was observed a handful of times. V and J are TRBV5-1 and TRBJ1-1; D perhaps matches TRBD1 (5 bases). The V end lost 0 bases, the J end lost 3 bases, and 12 bases lay between the germline ends. The CDR3 has 15 amino acids. Germline V gives CDR1 SGHRS, CDR2 YFSETQ. As DNA, the CDR3 is TGCGCCAGCAGCTTGGCGTCCAGGGTAGACACTGAAGCTTTCTTT. The encoded protein is CASSLASRVDTEAFF.

The sample holds a few counts of this clonotype. The chain combines TRBV19 with TRBJ2-3, with unresolved D. Germline V gene data show CDR1 as LNHDA and CDR2 as SQIVND (reference sequence). V lost 7 bases and J 4 bases, leaving 21 bases between the germline ends. The CDR3 is made up of 16 amino acids. CDR3: CASNSGRSLVSDTQYF. The DNA of the CDR3 is TGTGCCAGTAACTCAGGTCGGAGCCTCGTATCAGATACGCAGTATTTT.

This clonotype was seen at least ten times. V usage is TRBV6-1 and J usage is TRBJ2-7, with TRBD1 identical over 10 bases. Germline assignment: CDR1 MNHNS and CDR2 SASEGT. The CDR3 sequence is 14 residues long. Unmatched junction bases numbered 3, after V lost 6 bases and J lost 1 base. CDR3 protein: CASRAGQGSYEQYF. In DNA, the CDR3 is TGTGCCAGCAGAGCGGGACAGGGGTCCTACGAGCAGTACTTC.

This clonotype was detected a few times. The V and J genes are TRBV24-1 and TRBJ2-7; 10 bases are a match to TRBD1. Germline CDR1 reads KGHDR; CDR2 reads SFDVKD. CDR3 length equals 13 residues. The V segment lost 9 bases and the J segment 5 bases; nucleotides outside the gene matches: 6. CDR3 amino acids: CATSLTGGNEQYF. In DNA form, the CDR3 reads TGTGCCACCTCACTGACAGGGGGCAACGAGCAGTACTTC.